Listed below are T cell receptor beta chains from one sample, sequenced in a study of CD8 T cells in ankylosing spondylitis. TCRdb re-analysed the 5' RACE reads in MiXCR, keeping a single row per CDR3 protein. The data contain hundreds of thousands of distinct CDR3 sequences, 12% of them singletons. The sequencing sample was made of blood, either unsorted or a sorted T cell fraction (not recorded which). These receptors were obtained from a male donor with ankylosing spondylitis. Both conserved end residues are part of each CDR3. The order of the fields is J gene, V gene, CDR3 protein.

>TRBJ1-2|TRBV5-1
CASSYGDRAIYGYTF
>TRBJ2-1|TRBV20-1
CSPVDRRTYNEQFF
>TRBJ2-7|TRBV20-1
CSARQGRFRDEQYF
>TRBJ1-2|TRBV7-2
CASSFHTHGYTF
>TRBJ2-1|TRBV29-1
CSVRYSEQFF
>TRBJ2-1|TRBV12-3/TRBV12-4
CASSRRAGGGYNEQFF
>TRBJ2-3|TRBV20-1
CSASRSGRTDTQYF
>TRBJ1-1|TRBV7-2
CASSRDPNTEAFF
>TRBJ2-5|TRBV28
CASRIVLGAQYF
>TRBJ2-1|TRBV24-1
CATSDSDYNEQFF
>TRBJ2-3|TRBV20-1
CSARGEGASTDTQYF
>TRBJ2-1|TRBV7-8
CASSLEVGFEQFF
>TRBJ1-3|TRBV10-3
CAISDTAGNTIYF
>TRBJ1-4|TRBV10-3
CAISDRGGEKLFF
>TRBJ1-5|TRBV5-1
CASSPAGQGSNQPQHF
>TRBJ1-6|TRBV20-1
CSARGGDRGPHF
>TRBJ2-5|TRBV7-2
CASSLAVMGSQETQYF
>TRBJ2-7|TRBV7-9
CASSPVPAEQYF
>TRBJ2-1|TRBV20-1
CSAAGTSARSSYNEQFF
>TRBJ2-7|TRBV29-1
CSVGLGNEQYF